This TCR beta chain was found in a study of cytomegalovirus exposure and HLA in healthy donors. Whole-study context: HLA-typed donors were the source of approximately 86 million unique TCRs held in an early data release.

General study findings and limits: It is likely that the observed cluster of highly shared sequence variants was a sequencing artifact. A link between a missense DCLRE1C variant and TCR beta V- and J-gene trimming emerged from a later analysis.

It was with 60 Vbeta and 13 Jbeta primers that the PCR ran. Using immunoSEQ multiplex PCR, the repertoire was profiled, and TCRdb retains in-frame clones only, with some absent. In the table there are some 200,000 clones, 80% of which are singletons. In germline, CDR1 is LNHNV, CDR2 YYDKDF (reference sequence). There are 18 residues in the CDR3. Losses at the gene ends were 3 bases for V and 0 bases for J; bases not matched to a gene: 10. As for this clone: Antigen: not known.

The chain links TRBV15 to TRBJ2-2; 7 bases are shared with TRBD1. The specimen sequenced was PBMCs. This TCR derives from a man between 35 and 55 years old in good health and CMV-seropositive. The CDR3 is CATSRDRVGTANTGELFF. CDR3 nucleotide sequence: TGTGCCACCAGCAGGGACCGGGTCGGGACAGCGAACACCGGGGAGCTGTTTTTT.